The 18 T cell receptor beta chains in this list originate from one sample, sequenced in a study of blood T cell repertoires in COVID-19. Libraries were prepared by immunoSEQ multiplex PCR; TCRdb keeps only in-frame clonotypes and omits some of them. In the table there are over 200,000 clones, approximately 80% of which are singletons. The source material was PBMCs or T cells enriched from blood (not recorded which). These receptors originate from a man in his 60s who had recovered from COVID-19.

The chain employs TRBV4-3 and TRBJ1-6; D possibly corresponds to TRBD1 (5 bases). The V end lost 4 bases, the J end lost 5 bases, and 9 bases lay between the germline ends. This CDR3 has 14 residues. The germline V gene encodes CDR1 LGHNA and CDR2 YSLEER. The CDR3 nucleotides are TGCGCCAGCAGCCTAAGACAGAATAATTCACCCCTCCACTTT. Translating it yields CASSLRQNNSPLHF.

The chain couples TRBV19 to TRBJ2-5; 7 nucleotides match TRBD1. Germline values: CDR1 LNHDA, CDR2 SQIVND (reference sequence). The trim removed 8 bases at V and 4 bases at J, leaving 7 bases unmatched. The length of the CDR3 is 13 residues. CDR3: CASSDRVLETQYF. CDR3 sequence (DNA): TGTGCCAGTTCCGACAGGGTTTTAGAGACCCAGTACTTC.

This chain connects TRBV19 to TRBJ1-2, with a possible D match to TRBD1 (5 bases). This CDR3 is built from 15 residues. V was clipped by 6 bases and J by 6 bases, with 20 bases between them. CDR1 is LNHDA, CDR2 SQIVND, per germline (reference sequence). CDR3 bases: TGTGCCAGTAGAGCGGGACCCGCGCTTCAAAATGGCTACACCTTC. Residues: CASRAGPALQNGYTF.

The chain combines TRBV3-1 (or the pseudogene TRBV3-2) with TRBJ1-1; TRBD1 might be the D (5 bases). CDR3 length: 14 amino acids. The germline CDR1 and CDR2 sequences are LGHDT and YNNKEL (reference sequence). With 0 bases removed from V and 6 bases from J, the gap between germline ends came to 11 bases. CDR3 coding DNA: TGTGCCAGCAGCCAAGATCCAGACAGCGCTGAAGCTTTCTTT. Translating gives CASSQDPDSAEAFF.

V gene TRBV7-2 combines with J gene TRBJ2-2; the D is unclear. The CDR3 has 14 amino acids. V lost 1 base, J lost 3 bases, and 6 bases lay in between. Germline V lookup: CDR1 SGHTA, CDR2 FQGNSA. The chain's CDR3 is CASSLGLDTGELFF. For the CDR3, the DNA is TGTGCCAGCAGCTTAGGATTAGACACCGGGGAGCTGTTTTTT.

The chain employs TRBV19 and TRBJ1-4; tentative D call: TRBD1 (6 bases). Trimming stripped 1 base from V and 8 bases from J, with 11 bases between. There are 14 residues in the CDR3. CDR1 is LNHDA, CDR2 SQIVND, per germline (reference sequence). The chain's CDR3 is CASSIGGLGEKLFF. DNA of the CDR3: TGTGCCAGTAGTATAGGGGGGCTCGGCGAAAAACTGTTTTTT.

The chain has TRBV18 and TRBJ2-3; D is undetermined. Germline V gene data show CDR1 as KGHSH and CDR2 as LQKENI. The CDR3 consists of 14 residues. Trimming pared 5 bases from V and 0 bases from J, leaving 9 bases between. This CDR3 is CASSKLESTDTQYF. The CDR3 DNA follows: TGTGCCAGCTCAAAGCTTGAAAGCACAGATACGCAGTATTTT. Filled out from reference TRBV18 and TRBJ2-3, the complete variable domain reads NAGVMQNPRHLVRRRGQEARLRCSPMKGHSHVYWYRQLPEEGLKFMVYLQKENIIDESGMPKERFSAEFPKEGPSILRIQQVVRGDSAAYFCASSKLESTDTQYFGPGTRLTVL.

The rearrangement links TRBV4-2 to TRBJ1-2, with 9 bases lining up with TRBD1. V was clipped by 1 base and J by 6 bases; unmatched bases: 6. CDR1 and CDR2 from the germline V gene are LGHNA and YNFKEQ. The CDR3 is made up of 15 amino acids. CDR3 sequence: CASSQAGTGSDGYTF. The DNA of the CDR3 is TGTGCCAGCAGCCAAGCGGGGACAGGGTCAGATGGCTACACCTTC.

The DNA for the CDR3 is TGTGCCAGTAATTGGCCGGGACAGAAGAACACTGAAGCTTTCTTT. This translates into CASNWPGQKNTEAFF. This chain joins TRBV19 and TRBJ1-1, with 7 positions matching TRBD1. The CDR3 contains 15 residues. The J segment lost 1 base and the V segment lost 7 bases, leaving 9 bases of the junction unmatched. Germline V CDR1 and CDR2: LNHDA, SQIVND (reference sequence). The whole variable domain, filled in from reference TRBV19 and TRBJ1-1, reads DGGITQSPKYLFRKEGQNVTLSCEQNLNHDAMYWYRQDPGQGLRLIYYSQIVNDFQKGDIAEGYSVSREKKESFPLTVTSAQKNPTAFYLCASNWPGQKNTEAFFGQGTRLTVV.

This clone has only one observation. The chain joins TRBV19 to TRBJ2-7; 10 bases are a match to TRBD1. V lost 7 bases and J lost 2; bases outside the gene matches: 17. Germline values: CDR1 LNHDA, CDR2 SQIVND (reference sequence). The CDR3 consists of 18 residues. CDR3 amino acids: CASMGYSRQGAKTYEQYF. The CDR3 coding sequence is TGTGCCAGTATGGGGTATAGCAGACAGGGGGCGAAAACCTACGAGCAGTACTTC.

The chain joins TRBV19 to TRBJ1-5, with unresolved D. Germline assignment: CDR1 LNHDA and CDR2 SQIVND (reference sequence). There are 14 residues in the CDR3. The germline V and J ends were trimmed by 4 bases and 4 bases, with 11 bases remaining between them. This CDR3 is CASSTRQTNQPQHF. CDR3 sequence (DNA): TGTGCCAGTAGTACCCGCCAGACAAATCAGCCCCAGCATTTT.

The V gene is TRBV10-3, the J gene TRBJ1-2; D uncertain. The V end was cut by 4 bases, the J end by 1 base, with 7 bases between. Germline CDR1 ENHRY, CDR2 SYGVKD. The CDR3 is made up of 13 amino acids. The CDR3 sequence is CAISAPNNYGYTF. The DNA for the CDR3 is TGTGCCATCAGTGCTCCTAATAACTATGGCTACACCTTC.

The chain couples TRBV9 to TRBJ1-2; 7 bases line up with TRBD1. CDR3 length: 15 amino acids. V gave up 3 bases and J gave up 6 bases; unmatched junction bases: 11. The germline gives CDR1 SGDLS, CDR2 YYNGEE. Here the CDR3 DNA reads TGTGCCAGCAGCGCTTCACCGGGACAGCGTGATGGCTACACCTTC. The encoded protein is CASSASPGQRDGYTF.

The chain carries TRBV6-5 and TRBJ2-7; D is undetermined. CDR1 MNHEY and CDR2 SVGAGI come from the germline V gene. V gave up 4 bases and J gave up 0 bases, with 7 bases separating them. The CDR3 totals 13 residues. The CDR3, as DNA: TGTGCCAGCAGTTTTCCCAGCTCCTACGAGCAGTACTTC. Encoded protein: CASSFPSSYEQYF.

This clone has more than one count but fewer than ten. The V gene is TRBV19, the J gene TRBJ2-1; D gene unclear. CDR3 length: 15 residues. Germline CDR1 LNHDA, CDR2 SQIVND (reference sequence). Trimming cost V 3 bases and J 0 bases, with 9 bases left between them. CDR3 DNA sequence: TGTGCCAGTAGTATGGCGAGGAGCTCCTACAATGAGCAGTTCTTC. Translated, it gives CASSMARSSYNEQFF.

This clone was seen just once. The rearrangement uses TRBV3-1 (or the pseudogene TRBV3-2) and TRBJ2-3; TRBD2 matches 14 bases. In germline, CDR1 is LGHDT, CDR2 YNNKEL (reference sequence). The CDR3 sequence is 16 residues long. Trimming took 3 bases from V and 6 from J; bases not matched to a gene: 5. The CDR3 DNA reads TGTGCCAGCAGCCACAGACTAGCGGGGGGGTTGGATACGCAGTATTTT. Translation: CASSHRLAGGLDTQYF.

The chain is built from TRBV4-3 and TRBJ2-5; 12 bases line up with TRBD1. Looked up from germline, CDR1 is LGHNA and CDR2 is YSLEER. V lost 2 bases, J lost 4 bases, and 5 bases stayed unmatched. The CDR3 has 16 amino acids. The CDR3 DNA reads TGCGCCAGCAGCCAACACCGGGACAGGGGGCGAGAGACCCAGTACTTC. As protein: CASSQHRDRGRETQYF.

V usage is TRBV18 and J usage is TRBJ2-7, with 14 bases that match TRBD2. Trimming cost V 3 bases and J 5 bases; bases outside gene matches: 3. The CDR3 is 15 residues long. Germline-derived CDR1 and CDR2 are KGHSH and LQKENI. The CDR3, as DNA: TGTGCCAGCTCACCGACTAGCGGGGGGGCCCACGAGCAGTACTTC. Protein product: CASSPTSGGAHEQYF.